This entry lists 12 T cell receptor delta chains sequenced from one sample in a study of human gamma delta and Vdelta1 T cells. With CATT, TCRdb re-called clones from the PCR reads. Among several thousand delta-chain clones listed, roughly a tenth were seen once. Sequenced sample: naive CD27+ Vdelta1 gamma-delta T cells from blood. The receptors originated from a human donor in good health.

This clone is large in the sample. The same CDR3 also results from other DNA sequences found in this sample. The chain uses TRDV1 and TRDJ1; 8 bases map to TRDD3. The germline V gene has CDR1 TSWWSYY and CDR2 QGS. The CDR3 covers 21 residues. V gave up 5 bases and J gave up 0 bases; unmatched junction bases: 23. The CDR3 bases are TGTGCTCTTGGGAACTGGGGGGAGACCCGTTCCAAACACTTGAACACCGATAAACTCATCTTT. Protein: CALGNWGETRSKHLNTDKLIF.

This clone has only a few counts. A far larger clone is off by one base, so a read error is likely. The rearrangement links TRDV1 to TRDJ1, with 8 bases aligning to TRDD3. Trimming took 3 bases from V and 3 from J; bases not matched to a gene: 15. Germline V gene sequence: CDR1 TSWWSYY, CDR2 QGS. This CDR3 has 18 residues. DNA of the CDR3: TGTGCTCTTGGGGACCGTACTGGGGGTCGAAGATACGCCGATAAACTCATCTTT. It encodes CALGDRTGGRRYADKLIF.

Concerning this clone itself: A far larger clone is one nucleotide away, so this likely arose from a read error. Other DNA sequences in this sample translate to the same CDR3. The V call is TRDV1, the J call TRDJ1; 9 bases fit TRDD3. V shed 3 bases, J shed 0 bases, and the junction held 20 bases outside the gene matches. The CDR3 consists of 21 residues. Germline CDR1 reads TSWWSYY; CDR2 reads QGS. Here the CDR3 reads CALGEGNLVTGGHKYTDKLIF. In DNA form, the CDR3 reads TGTGCTCTTGGGGAGGGTAATTTGGTTACTGGGGGACATAAGTACACCGATAAACTCATCTTT.

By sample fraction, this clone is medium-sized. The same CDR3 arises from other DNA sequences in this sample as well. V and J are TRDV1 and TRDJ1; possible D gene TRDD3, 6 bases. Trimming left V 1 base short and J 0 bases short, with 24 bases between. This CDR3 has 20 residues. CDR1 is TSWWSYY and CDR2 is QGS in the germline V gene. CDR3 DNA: TGTGCTCTTGGGGAACGGCCCCTACGGATCAGGGGGAGGTACACCGATAAACTCATCTTT. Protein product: CALGERPLRIRGRYTDKLIF.

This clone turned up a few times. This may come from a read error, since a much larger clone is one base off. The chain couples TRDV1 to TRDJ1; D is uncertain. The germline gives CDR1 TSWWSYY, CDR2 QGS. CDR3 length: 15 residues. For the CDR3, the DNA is TGTGCTCTTGGGCCCACAAAACGAGTCACCGGTAAACTCATCTTT. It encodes CALGPTKRVTGKLIF.

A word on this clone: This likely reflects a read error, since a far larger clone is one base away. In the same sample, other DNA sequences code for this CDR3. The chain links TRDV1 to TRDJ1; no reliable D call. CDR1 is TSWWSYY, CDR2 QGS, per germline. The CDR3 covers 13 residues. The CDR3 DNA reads TGTGCTCTTGGGGAAATCAACACCGATAAGCTCATCTTT. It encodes CALGEINTDKLIF.

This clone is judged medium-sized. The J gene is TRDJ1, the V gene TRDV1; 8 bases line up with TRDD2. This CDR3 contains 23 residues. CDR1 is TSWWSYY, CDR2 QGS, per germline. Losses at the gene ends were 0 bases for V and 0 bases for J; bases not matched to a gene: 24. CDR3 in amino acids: CALGELRSSYFGGTQLYTDKLIF. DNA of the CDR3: TGTGCTCTTGGGGAACTCCGTTCTTCCTACTTCGGGGGGACCCAACTGTACACCGATAAACTCATCTTT.

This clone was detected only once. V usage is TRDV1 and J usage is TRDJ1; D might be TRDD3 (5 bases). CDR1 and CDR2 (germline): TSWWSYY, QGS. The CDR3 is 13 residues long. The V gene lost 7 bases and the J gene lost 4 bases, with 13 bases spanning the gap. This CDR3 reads CALVDKRFDKLIF. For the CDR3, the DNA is TGTGCTCTTGTGGATAAACGATTCGATAAACTCATCTTT.

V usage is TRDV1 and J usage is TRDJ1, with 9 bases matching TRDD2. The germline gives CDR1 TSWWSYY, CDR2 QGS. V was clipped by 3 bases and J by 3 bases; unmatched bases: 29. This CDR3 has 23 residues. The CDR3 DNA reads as TGTGCTCTTGGGGATCGGGGACATAGGCCTTCCTACGGCTACTGGGTATTGTCCGATAAACTCATCTTT. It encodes CALGDRGHRPSYGYWVLSDKLIF.

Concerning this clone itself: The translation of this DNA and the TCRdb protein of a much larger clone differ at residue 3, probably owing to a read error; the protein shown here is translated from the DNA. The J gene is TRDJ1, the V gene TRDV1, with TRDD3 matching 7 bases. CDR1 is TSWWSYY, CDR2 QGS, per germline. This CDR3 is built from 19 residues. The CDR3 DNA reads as TGTGCTTTTGGGGAAGTAGTCAGCGGGGGGATCAACCCCACCGATAAACTCATCTTT. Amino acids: CAFGEVVSGGINPTDKLIF.

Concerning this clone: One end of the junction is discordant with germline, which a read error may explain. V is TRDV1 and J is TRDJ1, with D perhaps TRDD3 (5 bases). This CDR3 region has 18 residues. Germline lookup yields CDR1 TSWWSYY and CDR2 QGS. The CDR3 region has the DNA TGTGCTCGTGGGGAACCGCCCTCGTACCGTACCAGGTCCGATAAACTCATCTTT. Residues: CARGEPPSYRTRSDKLIF.

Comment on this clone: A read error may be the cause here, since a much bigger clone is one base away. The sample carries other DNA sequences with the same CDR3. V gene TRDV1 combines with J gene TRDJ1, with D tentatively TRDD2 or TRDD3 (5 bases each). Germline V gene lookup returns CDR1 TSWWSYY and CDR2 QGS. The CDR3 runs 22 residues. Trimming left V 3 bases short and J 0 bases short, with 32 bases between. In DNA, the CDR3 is TGTGCTCTTGGGGAGGGATCCCAGTGGGGCTTCCACCTCAAAAGGTACACCGATAAACTCATCTTT. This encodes CALGEGSQWGFHLKRYTDKLIF.